These 17 T cell receptor beta chains came from one sample sequenced in a study of radiotherapy plus CTLA-4 blockade in lung cancer (dated by TCRdb to the late 2010s). Receptors were amplified or captured by the immunoSEQ multiplex PCR assay. TCRdb re-hosts the immuneACCESS table, in-frame sequences only. Its copies lack some clones; in the studies checked, an unresolved V gene accounts for under half of them, and the cause for the rest is not known. The sample data list some 87,000 clones, and about four fifths of these were observed just once. The ten largest clones represent 13% to 15% of the sample. The starting material was peripheral blood, obtained from a patient treated with radiotherapy plus ipilimumab. The receptor set was obtained from a human donor with non-small cell lung cancer that progressed on radiotherapy plus ipilimumab.

This chain joins TRBV6-5 and TRBJ2-7; TRBD1 matches 12 bases. Germline values: CDR1 MNHEY, CDR2 SVGAGI. J gave up 4 bases and V 6 bases, and 4 bases lay outside the gene matches. The length of the CDR3 is 14 residues. Here the CDR3 DNA reads TGTGCCAGCAGGGGGACAGGGGGCCTATACGAGCAGTACTTC. It yields the protein CASRGTGGLYEQYF.

V gene TRBV7-2 combines with J gene TRBJ1-5, with 10 bases fitting TRBD1. CDR3 length: 17 amino acids. Germline CDR1 SGHTA, CDR2 FQGNSA. Trimming removed 5 bases from V and 7 bases from J; junction bases left unmatched: 14. The CDR3 DNA reads as TGTGCCAGCAGCCTCCCTCCCGGGACAGGGGCAGGGCAGCCCCAGCATTTT. Residues: CASSLPPGTGAGQPQHF.

V usage is TRBV4-2 and J usage is TRBJ1-6; 8 bases align to TRBD1. Germline V lookup: CDR1 LGHNA, CDR2 YNFKEQ. Trimming cost V 4 bases and J 5 bases; bases outside gene matches: 7. The CDR3 runs to 16 residues. The chain's CDR3 is CASSLVAGGDNSPLHF. Here the CDR3 DNA reads TGTGCCAGCAGCCTAGTGGCAGGGGGCGATAATTCACCCCTCCACTTT.

This chain uses TRBV19 with TRBJ1-5; the D gene is possibly TRBD1 (5 bases). The germline V and J ends were trimmed by 6 bases and 6 bases, with 12 bases remaining between them. CDR3 size: 13 residues. Germline values: CDR1 LNHDA, CDR2 SQIVND (reference sequence). CDR3 in DNA: TGTGCCAGTAGCCCAAACGGGGGTCAGCCCCAGCATTTT. Translated, it gives CASSPNGGQPQHF.

The chain has TRBV11-2 and TRBJ1-2, with D unclear. There are 12 residues in the CDR3. V was clipped by 1 base and J by 7 bases, with 7 bases between them. Germline-derived CDR1 and CDR2 are SGHAT and FQNNGV. CDR3 sequence (DNA): TGTGCCAGCAGCTTAGTTGGCACTGGCTACACCTTC. Protein product: CASSLVGTGYTF.

The genes are TRBV11-2 and TRBJ2-6, with D possibly called TRBD1 or TRBD2 (5 bases each). V was pared by 0 bases and J by 4 bases, with 7 bases between. There are 15 residues in the CDR3. The V gene's germline CDR1 is SGHAT and CDR2 FQNNGV. CDR3 in amino acids: CASSLEGTGANVLTF. In DNA, the CDR3 is TGTGCCAGCAGCTTAGAGGGGACCGGGGCCAACGTCCTGACTTTC.

J is TRBJ1-4 and V is TRBV28, with D maybe TRBD1 (5 bases). Trimming took off 2 bases at V and 8 bases at J, with 21 bases between the two ends. The CDR3 has 17 amino acids. CDR1 MDHEN and CDR2 SYDVKM come from the germline V gene. The CDR3 loop is CASSLGPRGLRGEKLFF. CDR3 sequence (DNA): TGTGCCAGCAGTTTAGGCCCTAGGGGACTGCGGGGGGAAAAACTGTTTTTT.

This chain joins TRBV7-2 and TRBJ2-3, with D perhaps TRBD1 (8 bases). Germline V gene data show CDR1 as SGHTA and CDR2 as FQGNSA. The germline V and J ends were trimmed by 5 bases and 1 base, with 22 bases remaining between them. The CDR3 contains 18 residues. The CDR3 DNA follows: TGTGCCAGCAGCATACCTCTCAATACAGGGGGGGGCACAGATACGCAGTATTTT. It specifies CASSIPLNTGGGTDTQYF.

The chain has TRBV28 and TRBJ1-2; 10 positions match TRBD1. Losses at the gene ends were 4 bases for V and 7 bases for J; bases not matched to a gene: 9. The length of the CDR3 is 15 residues. Germline CDR1 is MDHEN and CDR2 is SYDVKM. The CDR3 bases are TGTGCCAGCAGTTCGCGGGGACAGGGGACGCTTGGCTACACCTTC. It yields the protein CASSSRGQGTLGYTF.

This chain links TRBV7-9 with TRBJ1-2, with D unresolved. Germline loops: CDR1 SEHNR, CDR2 FQNEAQ (reference sequence). CDR3 size: 13 residues. The V end was cut by 5 bases, the J end by 6 bases, with 13 bases between. In DNA, the CDR3 is TGTGCCAGCAGCCTCACGCCTTATAATGGCTACACCTTC. Translated: CASSLTPYNGYTF.

V is TRBV18 and J is TRBJ2-7; possible D gene TRBD1, 5 bases. Germline lookup yields CDR1 KGHSH and CDR2 LQKENI. The CDR3 contains 14 residues. V lost 3 bases, J lost 2 bases, and 11 bases lay in between. This CDR3 reads CASSPQQDAYEQYF. The DNA for the CDR3 is TGTGCCAGCTCACCCCAACAGGACGCCTACGAGCAGTACTTC.

V usage is TRBV10-3 and J usage is TRBJ2-7; tentatively, D is TRBD1 (6 bases). From germline, CDR1 is ENHRY and CDR2 SYGVKD. V was clipped by 2 bases and J by 4 bases, with 21 bases between them. The length of the CDR3 is 17 residues. The DNA of the CDR3 is TGTGCCATCAGTGAGGGACTTCTACCGGGACACCCTTACGAGCAGTACTTC. This sequence encodes CAISEGLLPGHPYEQYF.

This CDR3 is CVRSLEGQGYSF. CDR3 nucleotides: TGTGTCAGAAGCTTGGAAGGACAGGGCTATAGCTTC. The chain recombines TRBV7-5 with TRBJ2-7; the table assigns TRBD1, which was not confirmed against the DNA. TRBV7-5 is a recognized pseudogene. The CDR3 has 12 residues.

This clone occurred once. The chain has TRBV11-1 and TRBJ2-7, with 9 nucleotides matching TRBD1. The CDR3 is 15 amino acids. The V gene's germline CDR1 is SGHAT and CDR2 FQDESV (reference sequence). Germline trimming cut 0 bases from V and 4 bases from J; bases unmatched to any gene: 4. CDR3 sequence (DNA): TGTGCCAGCAGCTTAGCACCGGGACAGGGATACGAGCAGTACTTC. It is translated as CASSLAPGQGYEQYF.

The V and J genes are TRBV19 and TRBJ2-1; D remains ambiguous. The CDR3 is 15 residues long. V was trimmed by 3 bases and J by 3 bases, leaving 12 bases between them. Germline lookup yields CDR1 LNHDA and CDR2 SQIVND (reference sequence). CDR3 nucleotide sequence: TGTGCCAGTAGTATTTTCTCGCTGGACTACAATGAGCAGTTCTTC. Encoded protein: CASSIFSLDYNEQFF.

The J gene is TRBJ1-5, the V gene TRBV2; 9 bases agree with TRBD1. Germline CDR1 is SNHLY and CDR2 is FYNNEI. The junction had 1 base not matched to a gene; V was cut back by 4 bases and J by 0 bases. This CDR3 contains 15 residues. CDR3 amino acids: CASSGTGASNQPQHF. CDR3 nucleotide sequence: TGTGCCAGCAGTGGGACAGGGGCTAGCAATCAGCCCCAGCATTTT.

The chain employs TRBV28 and TRBJ2-7, with 8 positions matching TRBD1. V shed 4 bases and J 3 bases; nucleotides not matched to a gene: 5. The CDR3 sequence is 14 residues long. The germline gives CDR1 MDHEN, CDR2 SYDVKM. The CDR3 region is CASSSGQGVYEQYF. The CDR3 DNA follows: TGTGCCAGCAGTTCCGGACAGGGAGTCTACGAGCAGTACTTC. The variable domain in full, with the rest retrieved from reference TRBV28 and TRBJ2-7, is DVKVTQSSRYLVKRTGEKVFLECVQDMDHENMFWYRQDPGLGLRLIYFSYDVKMKEKGDIPEGYSVSREKKERFSLILESASTNQTSMYLCASSSGQGVYEQYFGPGTRLTVT.